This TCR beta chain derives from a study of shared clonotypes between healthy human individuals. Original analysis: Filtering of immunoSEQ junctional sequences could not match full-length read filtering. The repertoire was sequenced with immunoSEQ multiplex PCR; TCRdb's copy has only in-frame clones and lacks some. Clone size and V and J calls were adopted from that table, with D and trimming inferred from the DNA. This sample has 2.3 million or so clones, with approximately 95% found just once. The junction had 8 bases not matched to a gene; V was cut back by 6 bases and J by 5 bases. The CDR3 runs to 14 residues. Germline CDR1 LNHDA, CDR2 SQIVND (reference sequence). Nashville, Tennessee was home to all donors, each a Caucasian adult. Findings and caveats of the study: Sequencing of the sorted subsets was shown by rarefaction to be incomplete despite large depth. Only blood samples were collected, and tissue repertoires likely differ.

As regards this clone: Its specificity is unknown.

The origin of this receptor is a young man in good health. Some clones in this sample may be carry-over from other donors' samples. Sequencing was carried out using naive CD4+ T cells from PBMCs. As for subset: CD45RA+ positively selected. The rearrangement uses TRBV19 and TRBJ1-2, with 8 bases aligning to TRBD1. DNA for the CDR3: TGTGCCAGTAGAGGACAGGGAGTTAGGTATGGCTACACCTTC. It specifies CASRGQGVRYGYTF. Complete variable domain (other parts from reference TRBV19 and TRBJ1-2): DGGITQSPKYLFRKEGQNVTLSCEQNLNHDAMYWYRQDPGQGLRLIYYSQIVNDFQKGDIAEGYSVSREKKESFPLTVTSAQKNPTAFYLCASRGQGVRYGYTFGSGTRLTVV.